Below are 25 T cell receptor beta chains sequenced from a single sample in a study of T-cell memory formation after mild COVID-19. MiXCR, run by TCRdb on the 5' RACE reads, gives a single entry per CDR3 protein. In the table there are hundreds of thousands of distinct CDR3 sequences, less than 9.5% of which are singletons. The sample taken for sequencing was PBMCs or a T cell subset sorted from them (not recorded which). The receptors originated from a man aged 18 to 30 who had mild COVID-19 (a few samples of this study predate the infection). Cell type and time point are not known.

Worth noting for this clonotype: At one boundary the junction diverges from the germline segment, which might be a read error. V usage is TRBV4-1 and J usage is TRBJ1-2, with 8 bases identical to TRBD1. The germline V gene has CDR1 MGHRA and CDR2 YSYEKL. There are 12 residues in the CDR3. As DNA, the CDR3 is TGCGCCAGCAGCCAACCCCGGGACAGGCCAGTTTTC. It is translated as CASSQPRDRPVF.

Only a few counts were recorded for this clonotype. The CDR3 is CSAGGDSGANVLTF. The CDR3 nucleotides are TGCAGCGCAGGCGGGGATTCTGGGGCCAACGTCCTGACTTTC. The genes are TRBV29-1 and TRBJ2-6; tentative D call: TRBD2 (6 bases). CDR3 length: 14 residues. Germline assignment: CDR1 SQVTM and CDR2 ANQGSEA. With 7 bases removed from V and 1 base from J, the gap between germline ends came to 11 bases.

This clonotype has just a few counts. In DNA form, the CDR3 reads TGCGCCAGCAGCCCTCACACTCAGCCCCAGCATTTT. This encodes CASSPHTQPQHF. The genes are TRBV4-3 and TRBJ1-5; D not resolved. This CDR3 region has 12 residues. Germline CDR1 reads LGHNA; CDR2 reads YSLEER. V shed 4 bases and J shed 6 bases, with 7 bases lying between them.

The DNA of the CDR3 is TGTGCCAGCAGTGCCCCGGGACAGATCTCTGGAAACACCATATATTTT. Protein: CASSAPGQISGNTIYF. The J gene is TRBJ1-3, the V gene TRBV6-6, with 7 bases identical to TRBD1. The ends lost 5 bases at V and 0 bases at J; junction bases unmatched: 7. Germline values: CDR1 MNHNY, CDR2 SVGAGI (reference sequence). The CDR3 runs 16 residues.

The table lists this clonotype with a few counts. CDR3 amino acids: CASSYFVWGSPLHF. The CDR3, as DNA: TGTGCCAGCAGTTACTTTGTTTGGGGGTCACCCCTCCACTTT. This chain links TRBV6-6 with TRBJ1-6, with D possibly being TRBD1 (5 bases). Trimming left V 1 base short and J 10 bases short, with 11 bases between. This CDR3 has 14 amino acids. The germline CDR1 and CDR2 sequences are MNHNY and SVGAGI (reference sequence).

J is TRBJ2-3 and V is TRBV28; D gene uncertain. The CDR3 extends over 13 amino acids. From germline, CDR1 is MDHEN and CDR2 SYDVKM. Trimming took 3 bases from V and 5 from J, leaving 9 bases between them. CDR3 sequence reads: CASSFPNGDTQYF. CDR3 coding DNA: TGTGCCAGCAGTTTCCCAAATGGAGATACGCAGTATTTT.

The sample holds many counts of this clonotype. The chain carries TRBV7-9 and TRBJ1-2; D unresolved. The ends were cut back, 5 bases at V and 7 bases at J, with 11 bases in the middle. From germline, CDR1 is SEHNR and CDR2 FQNEAQ (reference sequence). The CDR3 contains 12 residues. CDR3 amino acids: CASSTWAFGYTF. The CDR3 nucleotides read TGTGCCAGCAGCACCTGGGCGTTTGGCTACACCTTC.

The table lists this clonotype with many counts. The chain recombines TRBV20-1 with TRBJ2-3, with TRBD2 identical over 8 bases. This CDR3 is built from 14 residues. The ends lost 1 base at V and 5 bases at J; junction bases unmatched: 5. Germline CDR1 reads DFQATT; CDR2 reads SNEGSKA (reference sequence). CDR3 residues: CSARVSGVGDTQYF. The DNA for the CDR3 is TGCAGTGCTAGAGTTAGCGGGGTTGGAGATACGCAGTATTTT.

This clonotype appeared a few times. This rearrangement joins TRBV20-1 to TRBJ2-7; D ambiguous. CDR3 length equals 12 residues. V gave up 0 bases and J gave up 3 bases, with 6 bases separating them. Germline V lookup: CDR1 DFQATT, CDR2 SNEGSKA (reference sequence). The CDR3 DNA reads TGCAGTGCTAGAGAGGCTAGCTACGAGCAGTACTTC. This codes for CSAREASYEQYF.

This clonotype was seen ten or more times. The chain couples TRBV12-3 or TRBV12-4 to TRBJ1-5, with 8 bases aligning to TRBD1. Unmatched junction bases numbered 2, after V lost 3 bases and J lost 7 bases. This CDR3 is 13 amino acids long. This chain's CDR3 is CASSFDRGQPQHF. CDR3 in DNA: TGTGCCAGCAGTTTCGACAGGGGACAGCCCCAGCATTTT.

The chain recombines TRBV4-3 with TRBJ2-1; D remains unclear. Germline CDR1 is LGHNA and CDR2 is YSLEER. The CDR3 has 16 residues. V gave up 0 bases and J gave up 0 bases, with 9 bases separating them. The CDR3 region is CASSQDSKSSYNEQFF. CDR3 DNA: TGCGCCAGCAGCCAAGACAGCAAGAGCTCCTACAATGAGCAGTTCTTC.

This clonotype was detected ten times or more. This chain links TRBV5-5 with TRBJ2-7; 10 nucleotides align to TRBD2. This CDR3 is 16 amino acids long. Per the germline V gene, CDR1 is SGHKS and CDR2 is YYEKEE (reference sequence). The V gene end was trimmed by 2 bases and the J gene end by 6 bases; junction bases not matched to a gene: 11. CDR3 region: CASSFGAPSGGTEQYF. The DNA of the CDR3 is TGTGCCAGCAGCTTTGGGGCGCCTAGCGGGGGAACCGAGCAGTACTTC. The full variable domain, completed using reference TRBV5-5 and TRBJ2-7, is DAGVTQSPTHLIKTRGQQVTLRCSPISGHKSVSWYQQVLGQGPQFIFQYYEKEERGRGNFPDRFSARQFPNYSSELNVNALLLGDSALYLCASSFGAPSGGTEQYFGPGTRLTVT.

The chain employs TRBV24-1 and TRBJ1-2; no definite D call. The V end lost 7 bases, the J end lost 5 bases, and 22 bases lay between the germline ends. The CDR3 extends over 16 amino acids. CDR1 and CDR2 from the germline V gene are KGHDR and SFDVKD. CDR3 coding DNA: TGTGCCACCAGGGCGATGTATCCGACCCCCTTTTATGGCTACACCTTC. As protein: CATRAMYPTPFYGYTF.

This clonotype was counted ten times or more. V gene TRBV4-3 combines with J gene TRBJ2-1, with D maybe TRBD2 (5 bases). Germline V gene data show CDR1 as LGHNA and CDR2 as YSLEER. The V and J ends lost 0 bases and 3 bases respectively, with 9 bases between them. The CDR3 sequence is 15 residues long. The CDR3 loop is CASSQEPGFYNEQFF. The CDR3 nucleotides are TGCGCCAGCAGCCAAGAGCCGGGATTCTACAATGAGCAGTTCTTC.

The rearrangement links TRBV5-1 to TRBJ1-5; weak D call: TRBD1 (5 bases). The CDR3 loop spans 16 amino acids. Germline assignment: CDR1 SGHRS and CDR2 YFSETQ. The ends were cut back, 4 bases at V and 0 bases at J, with 14 bases in the middle. This CDR3 reads CASSQLGAFSNQPQHF. The CDR3 DNA is TGCGCCAGCAGCCAGCTCGGGGCGTTTAGCAATCAGCCCCAGCATTTT. The full variable domain, rest sourced from reference TRBV5-1 and TRBJ1-5, is KAGVTQTPRYLIKTRGQQVTLSCSPISGHRSVSWYQQTPGQGLQFLFEYFSETQRNKGNFPGRFSGRQFSNSRSEMNVSTLELGDSALYLCASSQLGAFSNQPQHFGDGTRLSIL.

This rearrangement joins TRBV27 to TRBJ2-3; TRBD2 aligns across 10 bases. Unmatched junction bases numbered 6, after V lost 7 bases and J lost 2 bases. Germline lookup yields CDR1 MNHEY and CDR2 SMNVEV (reference sequence). The CDR3 spans 15 residues. For the CDR3, the DNA is TGTGCCAGCATAAAACTAGCGGGGAACACAGATACGCAGTATTTT. This gives the protein CASIKLAGNTDTQYF.

A few counts support this clonotype. The chain recombines TRBV24-1 with TRBJ2-3; D is possibly TRBD1 or TRBD2 (6 bases each). In germline, CDR1 is KGHDR, CDR2 SFDVKD. The CDR3 runs to 13 residues. The ends were cut back, 5 bases at V and 2 bases at J, with 7 bases in the middle. This chain's CDR3 is CATSAGATDTQYF. The CDR3 DNA reads TGTGCCACCAGTGCGGGGGCCACAGATACGCAGTATTTT.

Of note for this clonotype: Just one base apart from a much larger clone, this may be a read error. The rearrangement joins TRBV7-2 to TRBJ1-6; D ambiguous. V was pared by 1 base and J by 7 bases, with 11 bases between. Germline V gives CDR1 SGHTA, CDR2 FQGNSA. The CDR3 extends over 15 amino acids. As DNA, the CDR3 is TGTGCCAGCAGCTTAGAGTCCATGACAAATTCACCCCTCCACTTT. Protein product: CASSLESMTNSPLHF.

This clonotype has a handful of counts. A read error may explain this, as a much larger clone is one base away. The CDR3 DNA is TGTGCCAGCAGTTGGGGGACAGGGGGCTACGAGCAGTACTTC. Translated, it gives CASSWGTGGYEQYF. The J gene is TRBJ2-7, the V gene TRBV27, with TRBD1 identical over 11 bases. J was trimmed by 3 bases and V by 4 bases; bases with no gene match: 2. Per the germline V gene, CDR1 is MNHEY and CDR2 is SMNVEV (reference sequence). This CDR3 comprises 14 residues.

This clonotype came up many times. V gene TRBV11-2 combines with J gene TRBJ2-7, with 9 bases fitting TRBD1. From germline, CDR1 is SGHAT and CDR2 FQNNGV. This CDR3 has 14 amino acids. V trimming: 5 bases; J trimming: 3 bases; junction bases outside the gene matches: 5. The CDR3 protein is CASSRWDRDYEQYV. The CDR3 DNA sequence: TGTGCCAGCAGCCGATGGGACAGGGACTACGAGCAGTACGTC.

The table lists this clonotype with many counts. The chain has TRBV30 and TRBJ2-4; the match to TRBD1 covers 8 bases. Germline V gene lookup returns CDR1 GTSNPN and CDR2 SVGIG (reference sequence). V shed 1 base, J shed 8 bases, and the junction held 4 bases outside the gene matches. The CDR3 has 13 residues. CDR3 sequence: CAWSAGGRDIQYF. Here the CDR3 DNA reads TGTGCCTGGAGTGCAGGGGGCAGGGACATTCAGTACTTC.

A few counts support this clonotype. V and J are TRBV7-9 and TRBJ1-1; D call uncertain. Trimming removed 7 bases at V and 5 bases at J, with 11 bases between. This CDR3 is 12 amino acids long. Germline CDR1 reads SEHNR; CDR2 reads FQNEAQ (reference sequence). The CDR3 DNA is TGTGCCAGCACCCTGAGAGGGACTGAAGCTTTCTTT. Translation gives CASTLRGTEAFF.

The sample holds a few counts of this clonotype. The V call is TRBV27, the J call TRBJ2-3, with 9 bases aligning to TRBD2. The CDR3 runs to 17 residues. V lost 7 bases to trimming and J lost 2 bases; unmatched junction nucleotides: 13. From germline, CDR1 is MNHEY and CDR2 SMNVEV (reference sequence). CDR3 DNA sequence: TGTGCCAGCACTTACAGCGGGGGACTAGCAGTCACAGATACGCAGTATTTT. Protein product: CASTYSGGLAVTDTQYF.

The V call is TRBV28, the J call TRBJ2-7; TRBD2 matches 10 bases. V lost 10 bases, J lost 4 bases, and 10 bases stayed unmatched. Germline loops: CDR1 MDHEN, CDR2 SYDVKM. There are 14 residues in the CDR3. The CDR3 sequence: CATTSLAGAYEQYV. CDR3 nucleotide sequence: TGTGCCACCACCTCCCTAGCGGGGGCTTACGAGCAGTACGTC.

This clonotype showed up just a few times. This rearrangement joins TRBV10-3 to TRBJ2-3; 10 nucleotides align to TRBD2. Losses at the gene ends were 4 bases for V and 0 bases for J; bases not matched to a gene: 4. The CDR3 has 16 amino acids. Germline V gene data show CDR1 as ENHRY and CDR2 as SYGVKD. The CDR3 protein is CAISGISGGSTDTQYF. The CDR3 DNA reads TGTGCCATCAGTGGGATTAGCGGGGGGAGCACAGATACGCAGTATTTT.